The rows below give T cell receptor beta chains drawn from one sample of a study of blood T cell repertoires in COVID-19. This table comes from immunoSEQ multiplex PCR, and its TCRdb copy is limited to in-frame clones, with some not included. The sample includes about 160,000 clones, 85% to 95% of them seen just once. Sequencing was carried out using peripheral blood. The receptor source for this set is a woman aged 45 to 65 with acute or convalescent COVID-19. Each CDR3 is given with its conserved first and last residue. Fields, in order: J gene, clone size, V gene, D gene, CDR3 protein, CDR3 DNA. A D gene is named only where the DNA matches it firmly. Size values are once, few and many counts, or a class for expanded clones, and some rows have none.

j_call: TRBJ2-1; clone_size: -; v_call: TRBV23-1; d_call: -; cdr3_aa: CASSQSWQRATYEQFF; cdr3_nt: TGCGCCAGCAGTCAATCGTGGCAGCGTGCAACATATGAGCAGTTCTTC
j_call: TRBJ2-3; clone_size: -; v_call: TRBV28; d_call: TRBD2; cdr3_aa: CASSKLAGEGGHTDTQYF; cdr3_nt: TGTGCCAGCAGCAAATTAGCGGGAGAGGGGGGCCACACAGATACGCAGTATTTT
j_call: TRBJ2-5; clone_size: -; v_call: TRBV18; d_call: TRBD1; cdr3_aa: CASSIGQGFQETQYF; cdr3_nt: TGTGCCAGCTCAATAGGACAGGGATTCCAAGAGACCCAGTACTTC
j_call: TRBJ2-1; clone_size: -; v_call: TRBV5-1; d_call: -; cdr3_aa: CASSLHRLSYNEQFF; cdr3_nt: TGCGCCAGCAGCCTTCACCGACTCTCCTACAATGAGCAGTTCTTC
j_call: TRBJ1-1; clone_size: -; v_call: TRBV5-8; d_call: TRBD1; cdr3_aa: CALRGPSSRNTEAFF; cdr3_nt: TGTGCCCTAAGGGGGCCCAGCTCTAGGAACACTGAAGCTTTCTTT
j_call: TRBJ2-7; clone_size: -; v_call: TRBV7-2; d_call: TRBD1; cdr3_aa: CASSPGTGGYEQYF; cdr3_nt: TGTGCCAGCAGTCCTGGGACAGGGGGCTACGAGCAGTACTTC
j_call: TRBJ1-2; clone_size: -; v_call: TRBV10-2; d_call: -; cdr3_aa: CASKEWQGDGVDYGYTF; cdr3_nt: TGCGCCAGCAAGGAGTGGCAGGGCGATGGGGTCGACTATGGCTACACCTTC
j_call: TRBJ1-1; clone_size: -; v_call: TRBV25-1; d_call: TRBD1; cdr3_aa: CASSEFYRTGGKGTEAFF; cdr3_nt: TGTGCCAGCAGTGAGTTCTATAGGACAGGGGGCAAGGGGACTGAAGCTTTCTTT
j_call: TRBJ2-7; clone_size: -; v_call: TRBV7-2; d_call: -; cdr3_aa: CASSLQIYYEQYF; cdr3_nt: TGTGCCAGCAGCTTACAGATATACTACGAGCAGTACTTC
j_call: TRBJ1-1; clone_size: once; v_call: TRBV11-2; d_call: TRBD1; cdr3_aa: CASSFDRGGTEAFF; cdr3_nt: TGTGCCAGCAGCTTTGACAGGGGAGGAACTGAAGCTTTCTTT
j_call: TRBJ2-5; clone_size: -; v_call: TRBV14; d_call: -; cdr3_aa: CASSQARETQYF; cdr3_nt: TGTGCCAGCAGCCAAGCTAGGGAGACCCAGTACTTC
j_call: TRBJ1-6; clone_size: -; v_call: TRBV2; d_call: TRBD1; cdr3_aa: CASSLDRGMSSYNSPLHF; cdr3_nt: TGTGCCAGCAGTCTCGACAGGGGGATGAGCTCCTATAATTCACCCCTCCACTTT
j_call: TRBJ2-2; clone_size: -; v_call: TRBV5-4; d_call: -; cdr3_aa: CASSPGGTGFPGELFF; cdr3_nt: TGTGCCAGCAGCCCGGGAGGGACAGGGTTCCCCGGGGAGCTGTTTTTT
j_call: TRBJ2-3; clone_size: -; v_call: TRBV15; d_call: TRBD2; cdr3_aa: CATSRLAGDTDTQYF; cdr3_nt: TGTGCCACCAGCAGATTAGCGGGAGATACAGATACGCAGTATTTT
j_call: TRBJ1-4; clone_size: -; v_call: TRBV18; d_call: -; cdr3_aa: CASSPRAAIEKLFF; cdr3_nt: TGTGCCAGCTCACCACGGGCAGCCATTGAAAAACTGTTTTTT
j_call: TRBJ1-2; clone_size: -; v_call: TRBV5-1; d_call: -; cdr3_aa: CASRREFRTALYGYTF; cdr3_nt: TGCGCCAGCCGTAGAGAATTTAGGACAGCTCTATATGGCTACACCTTC
j_call: TRBJ2-7; clone_size: -; v_call: TRBV19; d_call: -; cdr3_aa: CASSIGAVYEQYF; cdr3_nt: TGTGCCAGTAGTATCGGAGCGGTCTACGAGCAGTACTTC
j_call: TRBJ2-1; clone_size: -; v_call: TRBV5-4; d_call: TRBD2; cdr3_aa: CASTSGLSYNEQFF; cdr3_nt: TGTGCCAGCACTAGCGGGCTCTCCTACAATGAGCAGTTCTTC
j_call: TRBJ1-3; clone_size: -; v_call: TRBV11-2; d_call: -; cdr3_aa: CASSFPVRNTIYF; cdr3_nt: TGTGCCAGCAGCTTTCCCGTTAGAAACACCATATATTTT
j_call: TRBJ2-7; clone_size: -; v_call: TRBV28; d_call: -; cdr3_aa: CASSLTGLTDYLYEQYF; cdr3_nt: TGTGCCAGCAGTTTAACAGGGTTGACCGACTACCTCTACGAGCAGTACTTC
j_call: TRBJ1-4; clone_size: -; v_call: TRBV4-2; d_call: -; cdr3_aa: CASSPRWGDATNEKLFF; cdr3_nt: TGTGCCAGCAGCCCACGTTGGGGGGATGCAACTAATGAAAAACTGTTTTTT
j_call: TRBJ1-1; clone_size: -; v_call: TRBV14; d_call: -; cdr3_aa: CASSQRDIEAFF; cdr3_nt: TGTGCCAGCAGCCAACGGGACATTGAAGCTTTCTTT
j_call: TRBJ1-6; clone_size: -; v_call: TRBV5-1; d_call: -; cdr3_aa: CASSSTDSPLHF; cdr3_nt: TGCGCCAGCAGCTCGACTGATTCACCCCTCCACTTT
j_call: TRBJ2-3; clone_size: -; v_call: TRBV27; d_call: -; cdr3_aa: CASSPLNSRGGDTQYF; cdr3_nt: TGTGCCAGCAGCCCCCTAAACAGTCGAGGAGGAGATACGCAGTATTTT
j_call: TRBJ1-2; clone_size: -; v_call: TRBV29-1; d_call: -; cdr3_aa: CSAEGGVVGYGYTF; cdr3_nt: TGCAGCGCCGAGGGAGGGGTAGTGGGCTATGGCTACACCTTC
j_call: TRBJ2-1; clone_size: -; v_call: TRBV7-6; d_call: TRBD1; cdr3_aa: CASSLRPGTGDYNEQFF; cdr3_nt: TGTGCCAGCAGCTTACGACCCGGGACAGGGGATTACAATGAGCAGTTCTTC
j_call: TRBJ1-2; clone_size: -; v_call: TRBV4-1; d_call: -; cdr3_aa: CASSQVVLEGLGDGYTF; cdr3_nt: TGCGCCAGCAGCCAAGTTGTCCTGGAGGGACTGGGCGATGGCTACACCTTC
j_call: TRBJ2-5; clone_size: -; v_call: TRBV2; d_call: TRBD1; cdr3_aa: CASSKTGESYQETQYF; cdr3_nt: TGTGCCAGCAGTAAAACAGGGGAATCGTACCAAGAGACCCAGTACTTC
j_call: TRBJ2-7; clone_size: -; v_call: TRBV7-2; d_call: TRBD1; cdr3_aa: CASSPGQSYEQYF; cdr3_nt: TGTGCCAGCAGCCCGGGACAGTCCTACGAGCAGTACTTC
j_call: TRBJ2-7; clone_size: -; v_call: TRBV5-4; d_call: TRBD1; cdr3_aa: CASSAQGAIYEQYF; cdr3_nt: TGTGCCAGCAGCGCACAGGGGGCTATCTACGAGCAGTACTTC
j_call: TRBJ1-1; clone_size: -; v_call: TRBV4-1; d_call: -; cdr3_aa: CASSQDPGGANTEAFF; cdr3_nt: TGCGCCAGCAGCCAAGATCCCGGGGGAGCGAACACTGAAGCTTTCTTT
j_call: TRBJ1-1; clone_size: -; v_call: TRBV5-8; d_call: -; cdr3_aa: CASSLRGNTEAFF; cdr3_nt: TGTGCCAGCAGCCTTAGGGGGAACACTGAAGCTTTCTTT
j_call: TRBJ1-2; clone_size: -; v_call: TRBV6-5; d_call: TRBD1; cdr3_aa: CASMRDRGSYTF; cdr3_nt: TGTGCCAGCATGAGGGACAGGGGGAGCTACACCTTC
j_call: TRBJ1-6; clone_size: -; v_call: TRBV11-2; d_call: TRBD1; cdr3_aa: CASSLLSPGTGHNSPLHF; cdr3_nt: TGTGCCAGCAGCTTATTAAGCCCCGGGACAGGGCATAATTCACCCCTCCACTTT
j_call: TRBJ1-5; clone_size: -; v_call: TRBV5-4; d_call: -; cdr3_aa: CASSLERGQPQHF; cdr3_nt: TGTGCCAGCAGCTTGGAACGGGGTCAGCCCCAGCATTTT
j_call: TRBJ2-3; clone_size: -; v_call: TRBV25-1; d_call: -; cdr3_aa: CASRRGTDTQYF; cdr3_nt: TGTGCCTCACGGAGGGGCACAGATACGCAGTATTTT
j_call: TRBJ1-1; clone_size: -; v_call: TRBV30; d_call: -; cdr3_aa: CAWIPGYKRAEAFF; cdr3_nt: TGTGCCTGGATCCCAGGGTATAAGCGGGCTGAAGCTTTCTTT
j_call: TRBJ1-5; clone_size: once; v_call: TRBV30; d_call: -; cdr3_aa: CAWNRDSNQPQHF; cdr3_nt: TGTGCCTGGAACAGAGATAGCAATCAGCCCCAGCATTTT
j_call: TRBJ2-7; clone_size: -; v_call: TRBV10-3; d_call: -; cdr3_aa: CAIRHTSIEQYF; cdr3_nt: TGTGCCATCAGGCATACTAGTATCGAGCAGTACTTC
j_call: TRBJ1-2; clone_size: -; v_call: TRBV19; d_call: -; cdr3_aa: CASNDRPGGYGYTF; cdr3_nt: TGTGCCAGTAACGATCGCCCGGGGGGCTATGGCTACACCTTC
j_call: TRBJ1-4; clone_size: -; v_call: TRBV4-1; d_call: -; cdr3_aa: CASSPSAQTNEKLFF; cdr3_nt: TGCGCCAGCAGCCCATCCGCCCAGACTAATGAAAAACTGTTTTTT
j_call: TRBJ2-7; clone_size: -; v_call: TRBV7-9; d_call: -; cdr3_aa: CASRYDSGSYEQYF; cdr3_nt: TGTGCCAGCAGATATGACTCGGGCTCCTACGAGCAGTACTTC
j_call: TRBJ2-3; clone_size: -; v_call: TRBV24-1; d_call: -; cdr3_aa: CATSDGTGFVQYF; cdr3_nt: TGTGCCACCAGTGATGGAACAGGGTTTGTGCAGTATTTT
j_call: TRBJ2-1; clone_size: -; v_call: TRBV12-5; d_call: TRBD1; cdr3_aa: CASGFIRQGLWNEQFF; cdr3_nt: TGTGCTAGTGGTTTTATTCGACAGGGCTTGTGGAATGAGCAGTTCTTC
j_call: TRBJ1-2; clone_size: few; v_call: TRBV18; d_call: -; cdr3_aa: CASSPQGTNYGYTF; cdr3_nt: TGTGCCAGCTCACCTCAGGGTACTAACTATGGCTACACCTTC
j_call: TRBJ1-1; clone_size: -; v_call: TRBV6-6; d_call: -; cdr3_aa: CASSPEFAMNTEAFF; cdr3_nt: TGTGCCAGCAGTCCGGAGTTCGCAATGAACACTGAAGCTTTCTTT
j_call: TRBJ1-5; clone_size: -; v_call: TRBV9; d_call: -; cdr3_aa: CASSVVHPGGDQPQHF; cdr3_nt: TGTGCCAGCAGCGTAGTCCACCCGGGGGGCGATCAGCCCCAGCATTTT